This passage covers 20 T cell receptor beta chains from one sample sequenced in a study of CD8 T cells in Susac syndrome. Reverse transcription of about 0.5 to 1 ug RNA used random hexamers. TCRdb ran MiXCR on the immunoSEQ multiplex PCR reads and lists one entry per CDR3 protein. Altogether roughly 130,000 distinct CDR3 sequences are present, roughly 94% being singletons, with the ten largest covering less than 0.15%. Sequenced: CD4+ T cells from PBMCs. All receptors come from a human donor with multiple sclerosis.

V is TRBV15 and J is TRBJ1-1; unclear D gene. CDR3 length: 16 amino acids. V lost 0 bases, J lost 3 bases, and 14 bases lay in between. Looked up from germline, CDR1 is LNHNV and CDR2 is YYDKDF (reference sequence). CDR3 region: CATSRDYGTLYTEAFF. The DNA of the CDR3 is TGTGCCACCAGCAGAGATTACGGCACCCTATACACTGAAGCTTTCTTT.

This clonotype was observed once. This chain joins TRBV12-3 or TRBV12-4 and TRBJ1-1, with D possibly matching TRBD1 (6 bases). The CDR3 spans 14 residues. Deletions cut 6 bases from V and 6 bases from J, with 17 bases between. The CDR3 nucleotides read TGTGCCAGCAGCCCCTCGGGCAGGGGCGCTGAAGCTTTCTTT. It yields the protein CASSPSGRGAEAFF.

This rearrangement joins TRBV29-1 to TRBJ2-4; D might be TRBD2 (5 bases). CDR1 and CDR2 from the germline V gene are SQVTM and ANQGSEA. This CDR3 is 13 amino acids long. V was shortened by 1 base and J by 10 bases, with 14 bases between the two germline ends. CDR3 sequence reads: CSVEAGTGRIQYF. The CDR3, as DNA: TGCAGCGTTGAAGCGGGAACGGGTCGTATTCAGTACTTC.

The CDR3 region has the DNA TGTGCCAGCAGCCGGGTGTCCGGCTTGGGCCAAGAGACCCAGTACTTC. Amino acid sequence: CASSRVSGLGQETQYF. The gene calls are TRBV5-4 and TRBJ2-5; D gene ambiguous. Between the trimmed V and J ends, which lost 4 bases and 1 base, there was a span of 17 bases. The CDR3 length is 16 residues. CDR1 is SGHNT, CDR2 YYREEE, per germline (reference sequence).

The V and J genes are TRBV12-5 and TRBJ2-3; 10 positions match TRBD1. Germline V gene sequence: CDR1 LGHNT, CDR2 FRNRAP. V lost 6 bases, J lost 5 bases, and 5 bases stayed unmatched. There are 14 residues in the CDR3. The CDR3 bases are TGTGCTAGTGGCTGGGGACAGGGGAAAGATACGCAGTATTTT. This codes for CASGWGQGKDTQYF.

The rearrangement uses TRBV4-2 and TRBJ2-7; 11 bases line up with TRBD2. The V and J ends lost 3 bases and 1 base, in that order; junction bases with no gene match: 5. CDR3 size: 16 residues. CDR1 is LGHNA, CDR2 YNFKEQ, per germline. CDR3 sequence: CASSHEGTSGSYEQYF. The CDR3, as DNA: TGTGCCAGCAGCCATGAAGGGACTAGCGGATCCTACGAGCAGTACTTC.

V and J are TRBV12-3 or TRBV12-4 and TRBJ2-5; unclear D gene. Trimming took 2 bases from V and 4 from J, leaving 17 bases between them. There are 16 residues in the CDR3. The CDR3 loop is CASSLIVGIHRETQYF. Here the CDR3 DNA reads TGTGCCAGCAGTTTAATAGTGGGCATACATAGAGAGACCCAGTACTTC.

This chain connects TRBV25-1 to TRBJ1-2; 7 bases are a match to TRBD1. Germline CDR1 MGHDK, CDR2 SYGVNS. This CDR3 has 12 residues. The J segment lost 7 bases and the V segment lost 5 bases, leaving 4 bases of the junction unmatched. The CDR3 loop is CASSWDSSGYTF. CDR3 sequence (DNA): TGTGCCAGCAGTTGGGACAGTTCTGGCTACACCTTC.

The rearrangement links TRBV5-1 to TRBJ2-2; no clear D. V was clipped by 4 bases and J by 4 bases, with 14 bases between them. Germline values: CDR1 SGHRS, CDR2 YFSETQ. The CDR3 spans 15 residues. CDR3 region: CASSGTVLSTGELFF. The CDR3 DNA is TGCGCCAGCAGCGGTACTGTCCTGTCCACCGGGGAGCTGTTTTTT.

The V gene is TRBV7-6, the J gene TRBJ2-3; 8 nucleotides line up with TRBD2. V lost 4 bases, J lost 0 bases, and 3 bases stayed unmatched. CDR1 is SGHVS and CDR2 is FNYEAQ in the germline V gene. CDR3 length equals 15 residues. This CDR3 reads CASSSSGPSTDTQYF. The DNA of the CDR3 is TGTGCCAGCAGCTCTAGCGGGCCTAGCACAGATACGCAGTATTTT.

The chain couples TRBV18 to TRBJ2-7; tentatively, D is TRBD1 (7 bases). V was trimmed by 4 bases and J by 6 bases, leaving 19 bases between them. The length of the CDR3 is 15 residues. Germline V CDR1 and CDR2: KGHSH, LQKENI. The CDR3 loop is CASSQGQNRGGEQYF. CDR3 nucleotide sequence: TGTGCCAGCTCACAGGGACAAAACAGGGGAGGCGAGCAGTACTTC.

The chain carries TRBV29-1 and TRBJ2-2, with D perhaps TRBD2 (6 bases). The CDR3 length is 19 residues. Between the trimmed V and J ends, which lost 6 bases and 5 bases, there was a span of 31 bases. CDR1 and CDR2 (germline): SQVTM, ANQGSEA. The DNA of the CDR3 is TGCAGCGTGGGCGCATCCCCCCGCGGGGTCCTTCCGGGGACCGGGGAGCTGTTTTTT. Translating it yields CSVGASPRGVLPGTGELFF.

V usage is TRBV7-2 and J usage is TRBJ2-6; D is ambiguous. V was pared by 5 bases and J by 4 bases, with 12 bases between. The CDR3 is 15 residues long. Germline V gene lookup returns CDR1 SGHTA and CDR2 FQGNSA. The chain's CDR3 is CASSRSSMGANVLTF. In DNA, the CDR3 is TGTGCCAGCAGCCGCTCGTCGATGGGGGCCAACGTCCTGACTTTC.

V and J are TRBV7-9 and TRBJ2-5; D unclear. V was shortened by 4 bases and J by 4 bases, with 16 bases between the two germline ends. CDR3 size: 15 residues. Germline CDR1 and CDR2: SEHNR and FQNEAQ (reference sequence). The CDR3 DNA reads TGTGCCAGCAGCTCTTGGACCGGGCGGATAGAGACCCAGTACTTC. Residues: CASSSWTGRIETQYF.

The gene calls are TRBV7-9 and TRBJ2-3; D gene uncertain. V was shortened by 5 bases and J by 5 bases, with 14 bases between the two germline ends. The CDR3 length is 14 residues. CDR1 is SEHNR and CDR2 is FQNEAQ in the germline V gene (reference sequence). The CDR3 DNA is TGTGCCAGCAGCCCAGCGCGCCAAATAGATACGCAGTATTTT. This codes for CASSPARQIDTQYF. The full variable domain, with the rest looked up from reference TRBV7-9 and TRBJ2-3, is DTGVSQNPRHKITKRGQNVTFRCDPISEHNRLYWYRQTLGQGPEFLTYFQNEAQLEKSRLLSDRFSAERPKGSFSTLEIQRTEQGDSAMYLCASSPARQIDTQYFGPGTRLTVL.

CDR3 protein: CSASLSGTQYF. The DNA of the CDR3 is TGCAGTGCTAGCCTCAGCGGGACCCAGTACTTC. This chain uses TRBV20-1 with TRBJ2-5, with D tentatively TRBD2 (5 bases). The V gene's germline CDR1 is DFQATT and CDR2 SNEGSKA (reference sequence). This CDR3 contains 11 residues. V shed 3 bases and J shed 7 bases, with 9 bases lying between them.

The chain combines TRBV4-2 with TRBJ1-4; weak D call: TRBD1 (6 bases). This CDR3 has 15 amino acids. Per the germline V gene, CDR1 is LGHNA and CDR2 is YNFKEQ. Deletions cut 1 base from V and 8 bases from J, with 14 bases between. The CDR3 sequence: CASSQAIQGREKLFF. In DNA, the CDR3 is TGTGCCAGCAGCCAAGCGATCCAGGGGAGGGAAAAACTGTTTTTT.

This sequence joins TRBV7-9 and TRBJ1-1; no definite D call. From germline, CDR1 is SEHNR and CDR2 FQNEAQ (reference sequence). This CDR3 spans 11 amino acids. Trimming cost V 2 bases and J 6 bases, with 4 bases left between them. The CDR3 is CASSLTPEAFF. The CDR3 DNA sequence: TGTGCCAGCAGCTTAACCCCTGAAGCTTTCTTT.

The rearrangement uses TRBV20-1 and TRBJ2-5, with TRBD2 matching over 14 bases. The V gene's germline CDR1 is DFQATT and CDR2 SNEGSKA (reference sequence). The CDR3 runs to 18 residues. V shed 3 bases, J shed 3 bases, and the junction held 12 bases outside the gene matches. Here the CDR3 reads CSARLGLAGVGEKETQYF. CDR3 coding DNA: TGCAGTGCTAGGTTGGGACTAGCGGGAGTAGGCGAAAAAGAGACCCAGTACTTC.

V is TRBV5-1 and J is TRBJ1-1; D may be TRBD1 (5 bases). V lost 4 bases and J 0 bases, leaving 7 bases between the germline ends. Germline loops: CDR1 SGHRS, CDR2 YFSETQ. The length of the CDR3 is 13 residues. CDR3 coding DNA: TGCGCCAGCAGCCGCAGGGTGAACACTGAAGCTTTCTTT. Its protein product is CASSRRVNTEAFF.